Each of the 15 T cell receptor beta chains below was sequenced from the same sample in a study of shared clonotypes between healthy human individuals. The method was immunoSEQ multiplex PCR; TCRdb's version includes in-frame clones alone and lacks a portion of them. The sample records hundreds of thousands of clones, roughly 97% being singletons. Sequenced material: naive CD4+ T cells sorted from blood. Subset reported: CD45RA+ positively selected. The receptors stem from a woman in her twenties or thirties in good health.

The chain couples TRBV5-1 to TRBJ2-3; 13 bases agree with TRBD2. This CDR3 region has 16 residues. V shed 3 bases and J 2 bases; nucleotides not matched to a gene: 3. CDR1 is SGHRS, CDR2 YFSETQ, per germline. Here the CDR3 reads CASSSGTSGTTDTQYF. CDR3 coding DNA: TGCGCCAGCAGCTCCGGGACTAGCGGGACCACAGATACGCAGTATTTT. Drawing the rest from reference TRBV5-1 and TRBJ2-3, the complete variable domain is KAGVTQTPRYLIKTRGQQVTLSCSPISGHRSVSWYQQTPGQGLQFLFEYFSETQRNKGNFPGRFSGRQFSNSRSEMNVSTLELGDSALYLCASSSGTSGTTDTQYFGPGTRLTVL.

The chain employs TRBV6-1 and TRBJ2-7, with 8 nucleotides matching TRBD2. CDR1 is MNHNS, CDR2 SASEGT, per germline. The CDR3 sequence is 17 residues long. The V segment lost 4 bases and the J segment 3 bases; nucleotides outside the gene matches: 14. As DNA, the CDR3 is TGTGCCAGCAGTGGCACGGGGGGGCTAGCGGTTAACTACGAGCAGTACTTC. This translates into CASSGTGGLAVNYEQYF.

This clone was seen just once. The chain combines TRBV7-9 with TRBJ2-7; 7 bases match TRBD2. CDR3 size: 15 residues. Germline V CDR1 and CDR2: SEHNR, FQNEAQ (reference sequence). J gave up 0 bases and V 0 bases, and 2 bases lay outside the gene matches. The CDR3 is CASSLARGSSYEQYF. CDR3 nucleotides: TGTGCCAGCAGCTTAGCGCGGGGGTCCTCCTACGAGCAGTACTTC.

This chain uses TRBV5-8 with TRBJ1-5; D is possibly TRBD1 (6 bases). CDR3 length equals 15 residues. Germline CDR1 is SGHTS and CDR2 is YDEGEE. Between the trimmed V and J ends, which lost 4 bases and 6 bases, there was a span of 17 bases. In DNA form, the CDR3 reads TGTGCCAGCAGCACGAAGCTCCGAGGGGGTCAGCCCCAGCATTTT. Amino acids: CASSTKLRGGQPQHF. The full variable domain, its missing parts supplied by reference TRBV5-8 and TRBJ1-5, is EAGVTQSPTHLIKTRGQQATLRCSPISGHTSVYWYQQALGLGLQFLLWYDEGEERNRGNFPPRFSGRQFPNYSSELNVNALELEDSALYLCASSTKLRGGQPQHFGDGTRLSIL.

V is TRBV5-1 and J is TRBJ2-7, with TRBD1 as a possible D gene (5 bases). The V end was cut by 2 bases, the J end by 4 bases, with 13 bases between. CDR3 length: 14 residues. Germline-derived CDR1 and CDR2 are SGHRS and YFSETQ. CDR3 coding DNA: TGCGCCAGCAGCTTTGCGTTGACAGCTTACGAGCAGTACTTC. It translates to CASSFALTAYEQYF.

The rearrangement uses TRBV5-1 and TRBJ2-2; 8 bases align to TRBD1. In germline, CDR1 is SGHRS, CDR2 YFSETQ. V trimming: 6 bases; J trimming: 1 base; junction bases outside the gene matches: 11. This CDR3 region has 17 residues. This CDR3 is CASTPFWGTGNTGELFF. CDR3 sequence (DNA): TGCGCCAGCACCCCATTTTGGGGGACAGGGAACACCGGGGAGCTGTTTTTT.

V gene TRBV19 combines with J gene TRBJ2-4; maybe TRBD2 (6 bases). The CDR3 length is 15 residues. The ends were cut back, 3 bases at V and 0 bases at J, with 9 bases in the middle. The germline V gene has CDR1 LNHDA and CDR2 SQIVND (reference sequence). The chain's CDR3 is CASSMTGAAKNIQYF. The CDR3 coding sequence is TGTGCCAGTAGTATGACGGGAGCAGCCAAAAACATTCAGTACTTC.

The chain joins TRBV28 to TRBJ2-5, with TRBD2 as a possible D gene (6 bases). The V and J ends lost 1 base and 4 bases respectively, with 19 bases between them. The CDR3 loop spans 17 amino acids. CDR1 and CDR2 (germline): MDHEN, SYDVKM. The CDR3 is CASSLSFIRELRETQYF. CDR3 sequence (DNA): TGTGCCAGCAGTTTATCATTCATCCGGGAGCTTCGAGAGACCCAGTACTTC.

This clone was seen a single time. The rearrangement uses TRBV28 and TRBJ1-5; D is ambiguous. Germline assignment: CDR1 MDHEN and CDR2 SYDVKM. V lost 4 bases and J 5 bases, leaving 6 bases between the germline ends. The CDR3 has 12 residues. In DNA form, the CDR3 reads TGTGCCAGCAGTTACGCAGATCAGCCCCAGCATTTT. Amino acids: CASSYADQPQHF.

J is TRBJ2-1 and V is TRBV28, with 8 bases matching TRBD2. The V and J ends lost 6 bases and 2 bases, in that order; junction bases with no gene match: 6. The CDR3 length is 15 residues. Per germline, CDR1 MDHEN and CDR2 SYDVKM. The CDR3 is CASRPGGGPYNEQFF. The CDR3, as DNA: TGTGCCAGCAGGCCCGGGGGGGGTCCCTACAATGAGCAGTTCTTC.

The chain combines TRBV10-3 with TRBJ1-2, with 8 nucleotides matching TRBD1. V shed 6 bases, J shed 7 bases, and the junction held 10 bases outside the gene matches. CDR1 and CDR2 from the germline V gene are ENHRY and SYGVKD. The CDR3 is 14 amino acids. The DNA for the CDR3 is TGTGCCATCAGAGACGGTGACAGGGGAGGTGGCTACACCTTC. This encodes CAIRDGDRGGGYTF.

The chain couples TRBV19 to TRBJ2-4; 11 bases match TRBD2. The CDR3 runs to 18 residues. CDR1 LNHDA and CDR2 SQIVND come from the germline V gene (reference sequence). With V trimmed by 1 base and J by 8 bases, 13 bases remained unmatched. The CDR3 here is CASSIAGVTSGKGYIQYF. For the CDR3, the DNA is TGTGCCAGTAGTATAGCGGGAGTGACTAGCGGGAAGGGGTACATTCAGTACTTC.

The CDR3 sequence: CASSTLQGAIHNEQFF. In DNA form, the CDR3 reads TGTGCCAGTAGTACCCTCCAGGGGGCGATCCACAATGAGCAGTTCTTC. V and J are TRBV19 and TRBJ2-1, with TRBD1 identical over 8 bases. After removal of 4 bases from V and 5 bases from J, the junction contained 10 bases not matched to a gene. The CDR3 is 16 amino acids. Germline V lookup: CDR1 LNHDA, CDR2 SQIVND (reference sequence). The entire variable domain, with the rest obtained from reference TRBV19 and TRBJ2-1, is as follows: DGGITQSPKYLFRKEGQNVTLSCEQNLNHDAMYWYRQDPGQGLRLIYYSQIVNDFQKGDIAEGYSVSREKKESFPLTVTSAQKNPTAFYLCASSTLQGAIHNEQFFGPGTRLTVL.

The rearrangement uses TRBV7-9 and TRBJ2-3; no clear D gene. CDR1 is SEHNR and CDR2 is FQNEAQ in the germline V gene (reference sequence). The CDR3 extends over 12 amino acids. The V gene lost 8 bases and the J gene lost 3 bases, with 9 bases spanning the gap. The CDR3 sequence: CASVDRTDTQYF. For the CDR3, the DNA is TGTGCCAGCGTGGACCGAACAGATACGCAGTATTTT.

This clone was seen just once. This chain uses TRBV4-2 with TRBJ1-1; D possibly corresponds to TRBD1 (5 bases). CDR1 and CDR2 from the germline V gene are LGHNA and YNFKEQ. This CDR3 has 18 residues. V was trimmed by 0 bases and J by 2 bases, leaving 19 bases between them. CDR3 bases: TGTGCCAGCAGCCAAGATATCCCCGGGGGTCGCGGTAACACTGAAGCTTTCTTT. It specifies CASSQDIPGGRGNTEAFF.